The entry below gives a single TCR beta chain sequence along with its context. This sample is part of a study of blood T cell repertoires in COVID-19. Profiled with immunoSEQ multiplex PCR; TCRdb holds only in-frame clones, not every one. Found here are some 97,000 clones, about 84% of them singletons; the top ten hold 10% to 15%. The sequenced material came from peripheral blood. The receptor comes from a human donor in a cohort sampled during active COVID-19.

The CDR3 loop is CASSRGLQGNQPQHF. CDR3 in DNA: TGTGCCAGTAGTAGAGGCCTTCAAGGCAATCAGCCCCAGCATTTT. J is TRBJ1-5 and V is TRBV19; D not certain. This CDR3 comprises 15 residues. Germline CDR1 reads LNHDA; CDR2 reads SQIVND (reference sequence). Trimming took off 4 bases at V and 2 bases at J, with 12 bases between the two ends. Supplemented by reference TRBV19 and TRBJ1-5, the full variable domain reads DGGITQSPKYLFRKEGQNVTLSCEQNLNHDAMYWYRQDPGQGLRLIYYSQIVNDFQKGDIAEGYSVSREKKESFPLTVTSAQKNPTAFYLCASSRGLQGNQPQHFGDGTRLSIL.